The entry below describes one T cell receptor (beta chain). Its antigen is not known. Generated by immunoSEQ multiplex PCR, the TCRdb table keeps only in-frame clones and is missing some. Of approximately 41,000 clones listed, approximately 87% are singletons. Germline V gene lookup returns CDR1 LNHDA and CDR2 SQIVND (reference sequence). Trimming removed 5 bases at V and 6 bases at J, with 11 bases between. There are 13 residues in the CDR3. The data originate from a study of OX40 agonist ivuxolimab in advanced cancers. The wider study: Given to patients was ivuxolimab, an agonistic anti-OX40 (CD134) antibody. Study-level results: CD4+ T cells averaged fewer expanded clones than CD8+ T cells. The authors also found low normalized T-cell clonal expansion in some nonresponders. Within 6 weeks, CD4+ and CD8+ blood T cells expanded clonally at 0.1 to 3.0 mg/kg.

The chain recombines TRBV19 with TRBJ1-5; TRBD1 is a possible D gene (5 bases). The sample here was CD4+ or CD8+ T cells sorted from blood, taken in a trial of the OX40 agonist ivuxolimab. This receptor was obtained from an adult with an advanced solid tumor such as melanoma, head and neck, liver or kidney cancer. This chain's CDR3 is CASSSGLRQPQHF. The CDR3 DNA is TGTGCCAGTAGTTCAGGGCTCCGTCAGCCCCAGCATTTT.